The 8 T cell receptor beta chains presented below share a single source sample, sequenced in a study of PD-1 blockade in classical Hodgkin lymphoma. Generated by immunoSEQ multiplex PCR, the TCRdb table keeps only in-frame clones and is missing some. The sample has roughly 34,000 clones; about 80% are singletons. No patient escaped relapse after autologous stem cell transplantation, and brentuximab vedotin exposure varied. The sample in question was peripheral blood mononuclear cells (PBMCs), obtained before the second cycle of nivolumab. The origin of the receptors is a human donor with classical Hodgkin lymphoma.

J is TRBJ2-7 and V is TRBV7-9; 11 bases align to TRBD2. Germline CDR1 reads SEHNR; CDR2 reads FQNEAQ (reference sequence). V lost 4 bases and J lost 6; bases outside the gene matches: 5. This CDR3 comprises 14 residues. CDR3 loop: CASSSLAGGVEQYF. CDR3 bases: TGTGCCAGCAGCTCCTTAGCGGGGGGGGTCGAGCAGTACTTC.

This clone was seen more than once but under ten times. This sequence joins TRBV30 and TRBJ2-7; D gene ambiguous. This CDR3 has 14 amino acids. Germline V gene lookup returns CDR1 GTSNPN and CDR2 SVGIG (reference sequence). Trimming pared 0 bases from V and 9 bases from J, leaving 18 bases between. The CDR3: CAWSVRQVSGGQYF. The CDR3 DNA reads as TGTGCCTGGAGTGTACGTCAGGTCTCCGGCGGGCAGTACTTC.

Only a few counts were recorded for this clone. J is TRBJ2-2 and V is TRBV11-2; D is ambiguous. The CDR3 is made up of 15 amino acids. V lost 5 bases to trimming and J lost 4 bases, with 14 bases between them. Germline CDR1 is SGHAT and CDR2 is FQNNGV. The chain's CDR3 is CASSPSGRPTGELFF. The CDR3 DNA reads as TGTGCCAGCAGCCCCTCGGGCCGGCCCACCGGGGAGCTGTTTTTT.

The chain carries TRBV7-8 and TRBJ2-5; D is ambiguous. Germline CDR1 and CDR2: SGHVS and FQNEAQ. V dropped 2 bases and J dropped 7 bases, with 20 bases sitting between them. The CDR3 totals 16 residues. The CDR3 spells CASSLTPGPAVGTQYF. In DNA, the CDR3 is TGTGCCAGCAGCTTAACCCCAGGACCCGCTGTCGGGACCCAGTACTTC.

The chain employs TRBV19 and TRBJ2-7; 8 nucleotides match TRBD1. This CDR3 comprises 16 residues. The ends lost 4 bases at V and 0 bases at J; junction bases unmatched: 8. Germline V CDR1 and CDR2: LNHDA, SQIVND (reference sequence). This chain's CDR3 is CASSTSGTGVSYEQYF. CDR3 DNA sequence: TGTGCCAGTAGTACGTCCGGGACAGGCGTCTCCTACGAGCAGTACTTC.

This clone was observed a few times. The chain joins TRBV5-1 to TRBJ2-7; D perhaps matches TRBD2 (6 bases). Germline values: CDR1 SGHRS, CDR2 YFSETQ. The CDR3 has 15 residues. Trimming stripped 0 bases from V and 5 bases from J, with 15 bases between. CDR3 loop: CASSLGDWGGDEQYF. The DNA for the CDR3 is TGCGCCAGCAGCTTGGGGGATTGGGGAGGCGACGAGCAGTACTTC.

The chain carries TRBV11-2 and TRBJ2-7; weak D call: TRBD1 (7 bases). Trimming shortened V by 0 bases and J by 7 bases, and 19 bases separated the two germline ends. Germline lookup yields CDR1 SGHAT and CDR2 FQNNGV. CDR3 length: 16 amino acids. This CDR3 is CASSLERAGGGREQYF. The CDR3 nucleotides are TGTGCCAGCAGCTTAGAGAGGGCAGGGGGAGGAAGAGAGCAGTACTTC. The full variable domain, completed using reference TRBV11-2 and TRBJ2-7, is EAGVAQSPRYKIIEKRQSVAFWCNPISGHATLYWYQQILGQGPKLLIQFQNNGVVDDSQLPKDRFSAERLKGVDSTLKIQPAKLEDSAVYLCASSLERAGGGREQYFGPGTRLTVT.

The chain carries TRBV10-3 and TRBJ2-7; D possibly matches TRBD1 or TRBD2 (5 bases each). This CDR3 is built from 12 residues. Germline V gene lookup returns CDR1 ENHRY and CDR2 SYGVKD. V lost 5 bases to trimming and J lost 3 bases, with 8 bases between them. The CDR3: CAISRGHYEQYF. The CDR3 DNA follows: TGTGCCATCAGTCGGGGCCACTACGAGCAGTACTTC.